The 32 T cell receptor beta chains listed next were all sequenced from one sample in a study of blood T cell repertoires in COVID-19. Only in-frame clones appear in the TCRdb table, and some are missing; sequencing was by immunoSEQ multiplex PCR. Of tens of thousands of clones listed, around 80% are singletons. The specimen sequenced was peripheral blood. The receptor source for this set is a human donor in a cohort sampled during active COVID-19.

This clone was counted a few times. This chain joins TRBV19 and TRBJ1-5; perhaps TRBD1 as D (5 bases). The V gene's germline CDR1 is LNHDA and CDR2 SQIVND (reference sequence). The V end lost 3 bases, the J end lost 2 bases, and 11 bases lay between the germline ends. This CDR3 contains 15 residues. The CDR3 DNA reads TGTGCCAGTAGTATCTCAGGGTTTGGCAATCAGCCCCAGCATTTT. Its protein product is CASSISGFGNQPQHF.

This clone appeared a few times. The chain carries TRBV27 and TRBJ1-3; D is undetermined. CDR1 MNHEY and CDR2 SMNVEV come from the germline V gene (reference sequence). Trimming left V 6 bases short and J 0 bases short, with 9 bases between. CDR3 length equals 14 residues. The CDR3: CASSLMSSGNTIYF. CDR3 DNA sequence: TGTGCCAGCAGCCTCATGAGCTCTGGAAACACCATATATTTT.

The chain uses TRBV19 and TRBJ2-3; D call uncertain. Trimming took 5 bases from V and 5 from J, leaving 11 bases between them. CDR1 LNHDA and CDR2 SQIVND come from the germline V gene (reference sequence). CDR3 length equals 13 residues. The CDR3 protein is CASSRAEVDTQYF. CDR3 DNA: TGTGCCAGTAGTCGAGCCGAGGTAGATACGCAGTATTTT.

CDR3 protein: CASSYSDRGRNEQFF. The CDR3, as DNA: TGTGCCAGCAGTTACTCGGACAGGGGGCGGAATGAGCAGTTCTTC. The chain couples TRBV6-2 or TRBV6-3 to TRBJ2-1; 11 bases agree with TRBD1. The trim removed 0 bases at V and 7 bases at J, leaving 2 bases unmatched. This CDR3 spans 15 amino acids. CDR1 and CDR2 (germline): MNHEY, SVGEGT.

The V and J genes are TRBV12-5 and TRBJ1-4, with 8 bases lining up with TRBD1. The CDR3 has 21 amino acids. Germline CDR1 is LGHNT and CDR2 is FRNRAP. V was pared by 5 bases and J by 8 bases, with 28 bases of the junction left unmatched. The CDR3, as DNA: TGTGCTAGTGGTCAACGCACCTTGAAAGTTTTCACGGGACAGGCCATCGAAAAACTGTTTTTT. It specifies CASGQRTLKVFTGQAIEKLFF.

The V call is TRBV28, the J call TRBJ1-1; D call uncertain. Germline CDR1 reads MDHEN; CDR2 reads SYDVKM. This CDR3 is built from 16 residues. V shed 6 bases and J shed 3 bases, with 20 bases lying between them. DNA for the CDR3: TGTGCCAGCAGCGGAGATGGTAGGCGTGAGTACACTGAAGCTTTCTTT. Amino acids: CASSGDGRREYTEAFF.

This chain joins TRBV5-1 and TRBJ1-3; D is possibly TRBD1 (5 bases). CDR1 and CDR2 (germline): SGHRS, YFSETQ. Trimming took off 4 bases at V and 1 base at J, with 6 bases between the two ends. CDR3 length equals 13 residues. CDR3 region: CASSGGSGNTIYF. The CDR3 DNA reads TGCGCCAGCAGCGGGGGGTCTGGAAACACCATATATTTT.

This chain links TRBV19 with TRBJ1-1, with D possibly matching TRBD1 (6 bases). Trimming took off 3 bases at V and 4 bases at J, with 15 bases between the two ends. Germline values: CDR1 LNHDA, CDR2 SQIVND (reference sequence). The CDR3 is 15 amino acids. CDR3 amino acids: CASSMRGQLFTEAFF. CDR3 nucleotide sequence: TGTGCCAGTAGTATGAGGGGACAACTCTTCACTGAAGCTTTCTTT.

The V and J genes are TRBV11-2 and TRBJ2-3, with TRBD2 identical over 11 bases. V lost 3 bases to trimming and J lost 0 bases; unmatched junction nucleotides: 2. CDR3 size: 16 residues. Per the germline V gene, CDR1 is SGHAT and CDR2 is FQNNGV. CDR3: CASSFRLAGSTDTQYF. The DNA for the CDR3 is TGTGCCAGCAGCTTCCGACTAGCGGGGAGCACAGATACGCAGTATTTT.

The rearrangement links TRBV6-5 to TRBJ1-4; 7 bases are a match to TRBD1. This CDR3 comprises 13 residues. The germline CDR1 and CDR2 sequences are MNHEY and SVGAGI. Trimming cost V 6 bases and J 8 bases; bases outside gene matches: 6. The CDR3: CASRTGAREKLFF. The DNA for the CDR3 is TGTGCCAGCAGAACAGGGGCCCGGGAAAAACTGTTTTTT.

The genes are TRBV4-2 and TRBJ2-1; 10 bases map to TRBD2. With 0 bases clipped from V and 9 bases from J, the junction kept 11 bases outside the gene matches. This CDR3 region has 17 residues. Per the germline V gene, CDR1 is LGHNA and CDR2 is YNFKEQ. Here the CDR3 DNA reads TGTGCCAGCAGCCAAGATCGTCCAGCGGGGGGGCCGGTTGAGCAGTTCTTC. Its protein is CASSQDRPAGGPVEQFF.

This chain uses TRBV5-4 with TRBJ1-3; D perhaps matches TRBD1 (5 bases). From germline, CDR1 is SGHNT and CDR2 YYREEE (reference sequence). CDR3 length: 15 amino acids. V lost 0 bases and J lost 3, with 10 bases in between. The CDR3 spells CASSLDGAFGNTIYF. The CDR3 bases are TGTGCCAGCAGCTTGGATGGGGCCTTTGGAAACACCATATATTTT. Together with reference TRBV5-4 and TRBJ1-3, the CDR3 gives the full variable domain: ETGVTQSPTHLIKTRGQQVTLRCSSQSGHNTVSWYQQALGQGPQFIFQYYREEENGRGNFPPRFSGLQFPNYSSELNVNALELDDSALYLCASSLDGAFGNTIYFGEGSWLTVV.

This chain joins TRBV10-2 and TRBJ2-1; 9 bases fit TRBD2. CDR3 length: 14 amino acids. Germline V gene sequence: CDR1 WSHSY, CDR2 SAAADI. The trim removed 4 bases at V and 5 bases at J, leaving 3 bases unmatched. CDR3 sequence: CASSVQRGDNEQFF. The CDR3 nucleotides are TGCGCCAGCAGTGTTCAGCGGGGGGACAATGAGCAGTTCTTC.

The chain recombines TRBV5-6 with TRBJ1-1, with TRBD1 matching over 8 bases. The CDR3 covers 14 residues. Germline trimming cut 4 bases from V and 3 bases from J; bases unmatched to any gene: 5. The germline V gene encodes CDR1 SGHDT and CDR2 YYEEEE. As DNA, the CDR3 is TGTGCCAGCAGCGCCGACAGGGGCTACACTGAAGCTTTCTTT. It codes for CASSADRGYTEAFF. The whole variable domain, filled in from reference TRBV5-6 and TRBJ1-1, reads DAGVTQSPTHLIKTRGQQVTLRCSPKSGHDTVSWYQQALGQGPQFIFQYYEEEERQRGNFPDRFSGHQFPNYSSELNVNALLLGDSALYLCASSADRGYTEAFFGQGTRLTVV.

The chain combines TRBV27 with TRBJ2-1; 9 bases are shared with TRBD2. The germline CDR1 and CDR2 sequences are MNHEY and SMNVEV (reference sequence). The CDR3 sequence is 16 residues long. The J segment lost 0 bases and the V segment lost 8 bases, leaving 8 bases of the junction unmatched. CDR3 loop: CASGLAGVSSYNEQFF. CDR3 in DNA: TGTGCCAGCGGCTTAGCGGGGGTTAGCTCCTACAATGAGCAGTTCTTC.

This clone was found once. The V gene is TRBV19, the J gene TRBJ1-6; no definite D call. V was trimmed by 5 bases and J by 3 bases, leaving 11 bases between them. The germline V gene has CDR1 LNHDA and CDR2 SQIVND (reference sequence). The CDR3 loop spans 15 amino acids. CDR3 sequence: CASSVSSGYNSPLHF. For the CDR3, the DNA is TGTGCCAGTAGTGTGAGTAGCGGCTATAATTCACCCCTCCACTTT.

This sequence joins TRBV11-2 and TRBJ1-5, with D possibly matching TRBD1 (6 bases). Trimming removed 5 bases from V and 9 bases from J, with 14 bases in between. Germline V gene sequence: CDR1 SGHAT, CDR2 FQNNGV. The CDR3 has 13 amino acids. This CDR3 reads CASSPQGILPQHF. CDR3 sequence (DNA): TGTGCCAGCAGCCCCCAGGGGATCCTGCCCCAGCATTTT.

The chain has TRBV6-5 and TRBJ1-2; D ambiguous. The V end was cut by 5 bases, the J end by 4 bases, with 11 bases between. CDR3 length: 13 residues. The germline V gene has CDR1 MNHEY and CDR2 SVGAGI. In nucleotides, the CDR3 is TGTGCCAGCAGTAGAGATTTCCTCTATGGCTACACCTTC. Translation: CASSRDFLYGYTF.

This clone was picked up one time. This sequence joins TRBV9 and TRBJ2-1; TRBD1 aligns across 8 bases. The CDR3 totals 15 residues. The trim removed 0 bases at V and 9 bases at J, leaving 8 bases unmatched. Germline V lookup: CDR1 SGDLS, CDR2 YYNGEE. The DNA for the CDR3 is TGTGCCAGCAGCGTAGGGACAGGGTGGGTTGGTGAGCAGTTCTTC. This gives the protein CASSVGTGWVGEQFF.

This clone appeared once. The chain employs TRBV5-4 and TRBJ1-1; D uncertain. Germline assignment: CDR1 SGHNT and CDR2 YYREEE (reference sequence). The CDR3 loop spans 14 amino acids. The V gene lost 1 base and the J gene lost 3 bases, with 10 bases spanning the gap. The CDR3 region is CASSLPGLYTEAFF. In DNA, the CDR3 is TGTGCCAGCAGCTTGCCGGGGTTGTACACTGAAGCTTTCTTT.

The V and J genes are TRBV6-5 and TRBJ2-1, with a tentative D call TRBD1 (5 bases). Trimming took 8 bases from V and 4 from J, leaving 9 bases between them. There are 12 residues in the CDR3. The V gene's germline CDR1 is MNHEY and CDR2 SVGAGI. DNA for the CDR3: TGTGCCAGCCAGACAGTATACAATGAGCAGTTCTTC. Translation gives CASQTVYNEQFF.

This clone was detected a few times. The chain has TRBV18 and TRBJ2-7; 10 bases agree with TRBD1. Per the germline V gene, CDR1 is KGHSH and CDR2 is LQKENI. Germline trimming cut 2 bases from V and 3 bases from J; bases unmatched to any gene: 1. The length of the CDR3 is 14 residues. CDR3 amino acids: CASSPGTGDYEQYF. The CDR3, as DNA: TGTGCCAGCTCACCAGGGACAGGGGACTACGAGCAGTACTTC. The variable domain in full, with the rest retrieved from reference TRBV18 and TRBJ2-7, is NAGVMQNPRHLVRRRGQEARLRCSPMKGHSHVYWYRQLPEEGLKFMVYLQKENIIDESGMPKERFSAEFPKEGPSILRIQQVVRGDSAAYFCASSPGTGDYEQYFGPGTRLTVT.

CDR3 sequence reads: CASSQEGGIVGKAFF. In DNA, the CDR3 is TGTGCCAGCAGCCAAGAAGGGGGCATAGTGGGTAAAGCTTTCTTT. The gene calls are TRBV3-1 (or the pseudogene TRBV3-2) and TRBJ1-1; TRBD1 agrees at 7 bases. This CDR3 has 15 amino acids. V shed 0 bases, J shed 9 bases, and the junction held 10 bases outside the gene matches. From germline, CDR1 is LGHDT and CDR2 YNNKEL (reference sequence).

This clone was detected only a few times. The rearrangement joins TRBV15 to TRBJ2-7, with 10 bases lining up with TRBD1. The length of the CDR3 is 15 residues. The V segment lost 3 bases and the J segment 5 bases; nucleotides outside the gene matches: 7. Germline V lookup: CDR1 LNHNV, CDR2 YYDKDF (reference sequence). As DNA, the CDR3 is TGTGCCACCAGCAGGGGACACGGGACAGGGGACGAGCAGTACTTC. This sequence encodes CATSRGHGTGDEQYF. Full variable domain (rest looked up from reference TRBV15 and TRBJ2-7): DAMVIQNPRYQVTQFGKPVTLSCSQTLNHNVMYWYQQKSSQAPKLLFHYYDKDFNNEADTPDNFQSRRPNTSFCFLDIRSPGLGDTAMYLCATSRGHGTGDEQYFGPGTRLTVT.

This chain links TRBV24-1 with TRBJ2-3, with D possibly matching TRBD2 (7 bases). The V and J ends lost 1 base and 6 bases respectively, with 16 bases between them. This CDR3 is built from 16 residues. From germline, CDR1 is KGHDR and CDR2 SFDVKD. CDR3 DNA: TGTGCCACCAGTGATTTCCGGGCGGGGGCTCGTGATACGCAGTATTTT. Its protein is CATSDFRAGARDTQYF.

This chain connects TRBV28 to TRBJ1-4; D is uncertain. The CDR3 runs to 13 residues. V was cut by 11 bases and J by 0 bases, with 10 bases left in between. In germline, CDR1 is MDHEN, CDR2 SYDVKM. The CDR3 region has the DNA TGTGCCTCCCGTTTAGCAACTAATGAAAAACTGTTTTTT. Protein: CASRLATNEKLFF.

The chain links TRBV5-4 to TRBJ2-7, with no clear D. The germline V gene has CDR1 SGHNT and CDR2 YYREEE (reference sequence). Trimming left V 0 bases short and J 3 bases short, with 16 bases between. There are 16 residues in the CDR3. CDR3: CASSLASRSLVYEQYF. CDR3 coding DNA: TGTGCCAGCAGCTTGGCTAGTCGGTCATTGGTCTACGAGCAGTACTTC.

This chain connects TRBV7-6 to TRBJ2-2, with 11 positions matching TRBD1. Trimming cost V 7 bases and J 0 bases; bases outside gene matches: 13. CDR1 SGHVS and CDR2 FNYEAQ come from the germline V gene. The CDR3 consists of 19 residues. The CDR3: CASTRRGTGGQANTGELFF. CDR3 coding DNA: TGTGCCAGCACCCGTAGAGGGACAGGGGGGCAAGCGAACACCGGGGAGCTGTTTTTT.

The sample holds a few counts of this clone. The chain links TRBV11-2 to TRBJ2-3; possible D gene TRBD2, 6 bases. CDR1 is SGHAT, CDR2 FQNNGV, per germline. The CDR3 runs to 16 residues. V lost 3 bases to trimming and J lost 5 bases, with 18 bases between them. CDR3 sequence: CASSFPSWGVGDTQYF. The CDR3 DNA sequence: TGTGCCAGCAGCTTCCCGTCATGGGGGGTCGGAGATACGCAGTATTTT.

J is TRBJ1-3 and V is TRBV3-1 (or the pseudogene TRBV3-2); the D is unclear. The CDR3 loop spans 14 amino acids. The V gene's germline CDR1 is LGHDT and CDR2 YNNKEL (reference sequence). The V gene lost 0 bases and the J gene lost 2 bases, with 5 bases spanning the gap. This CDR3 is CASSQERAGNTIYF. The CDR3 nucleotides read TGTGCCAGCAGCCAAGAGAGGGCTGGAAACACCATATATTTT.

The genes are TRBV12-3 or TRBV12-4 and TRBJ2-7; no firm D call. The length of the CDR3 is 11 residues. V gave up 4 bases and J gave up 3 bases, with 4 bases separating them. CDR3 amino acids: CASSSFYEQYF. For the CDR3, the DNA is TGTGCCAGCAGTTCTTTCTACGAGCAGTACTTC.

V is TRBV3-1 (or the pseudogene TRBV3-2) and J is TRBJ1-3, with 11 positions matching TRBD1. V gave up 5 bases and J gave up 6 bases; unmatched junction bases: 9. CDR1 is LGHDT, CDR2 YNNKEL, per germline (reference sequence). The CDR3 covers 16 residues. CDR3 DNA: TGTGCCAGCAGCTCAAGGACAGGGGGCAGGTTAAACACCATATATTTT. Protein sequence: CASSSRTGGRLNTIYF.